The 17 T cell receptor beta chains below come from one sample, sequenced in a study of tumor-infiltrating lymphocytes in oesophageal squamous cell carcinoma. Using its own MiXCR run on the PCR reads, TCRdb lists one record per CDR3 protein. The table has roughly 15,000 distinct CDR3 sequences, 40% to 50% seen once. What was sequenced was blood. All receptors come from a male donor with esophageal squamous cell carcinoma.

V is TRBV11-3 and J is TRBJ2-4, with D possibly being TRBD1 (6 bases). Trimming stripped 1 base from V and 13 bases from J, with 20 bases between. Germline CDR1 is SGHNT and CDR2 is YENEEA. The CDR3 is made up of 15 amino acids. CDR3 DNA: TGTGCCAGCAGCTTAGGGGCAGGGGACACAGATACGCAGTACTTC. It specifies CASSLGAGDTDTQYF.

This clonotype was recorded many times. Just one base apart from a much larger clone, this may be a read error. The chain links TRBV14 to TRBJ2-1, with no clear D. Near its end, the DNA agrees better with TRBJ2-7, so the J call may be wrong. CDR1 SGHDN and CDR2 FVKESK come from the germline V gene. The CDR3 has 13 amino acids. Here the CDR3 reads CASSQESADEQYF. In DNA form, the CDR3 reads TGTGCCAGCAGCCAAGAATCTGCAGATGAGCAGTACTTC.

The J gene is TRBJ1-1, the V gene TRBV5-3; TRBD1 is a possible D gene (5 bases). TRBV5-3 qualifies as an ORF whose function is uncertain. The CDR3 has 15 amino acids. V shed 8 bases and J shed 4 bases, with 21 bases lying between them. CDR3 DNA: TGTGCCAGCAGCACGCGGGGGACGGTGACCACTGAAGCTTTCTTT. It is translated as CASSTRGTVTTEAFF.

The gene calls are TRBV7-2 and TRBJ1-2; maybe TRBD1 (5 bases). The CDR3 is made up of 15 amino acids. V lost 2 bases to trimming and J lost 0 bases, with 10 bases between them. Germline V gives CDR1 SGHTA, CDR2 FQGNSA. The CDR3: CASSLTGKANYGYTF. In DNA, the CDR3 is TGTGCCAGCAGCTTAACAGGCAAAGCTAACTATGGCTACACCTTC.

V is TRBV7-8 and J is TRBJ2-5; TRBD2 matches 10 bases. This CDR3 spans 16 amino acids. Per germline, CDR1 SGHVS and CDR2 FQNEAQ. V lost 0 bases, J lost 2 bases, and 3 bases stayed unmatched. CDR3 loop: CASSLAPSGGQETQYF. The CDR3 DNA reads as TGTGCCAGCAGCTTAGCGCCTAGCGGGGGACAAGAGACCCAGTACTTC.

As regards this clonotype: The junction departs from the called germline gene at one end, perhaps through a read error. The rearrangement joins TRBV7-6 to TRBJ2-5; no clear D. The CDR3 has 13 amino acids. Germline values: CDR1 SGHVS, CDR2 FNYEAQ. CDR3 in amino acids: CASSLVSQETQYF. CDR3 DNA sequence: TGTGCTAGCAGCTTAGTTTCCCAAGAGACCCAGTACTTC.

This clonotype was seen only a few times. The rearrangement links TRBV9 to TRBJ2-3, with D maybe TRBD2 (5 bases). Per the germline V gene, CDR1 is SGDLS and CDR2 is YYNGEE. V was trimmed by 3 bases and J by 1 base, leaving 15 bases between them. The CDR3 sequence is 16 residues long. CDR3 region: CASSARRGSRTDTQYF. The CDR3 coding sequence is TGTGCCAGCAGCGCGCGTCGAGGGTCACGCACAGATACGCAGTATTTT.

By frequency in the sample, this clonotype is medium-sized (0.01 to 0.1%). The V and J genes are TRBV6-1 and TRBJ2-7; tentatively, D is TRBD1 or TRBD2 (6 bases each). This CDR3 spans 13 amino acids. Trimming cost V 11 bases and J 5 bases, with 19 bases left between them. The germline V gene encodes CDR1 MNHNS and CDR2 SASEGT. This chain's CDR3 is CAGGLTGSHEQYF. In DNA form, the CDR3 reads TGTGCCGGGGGGCTCACAGGGTCTCACGAGCAGTACTTC.

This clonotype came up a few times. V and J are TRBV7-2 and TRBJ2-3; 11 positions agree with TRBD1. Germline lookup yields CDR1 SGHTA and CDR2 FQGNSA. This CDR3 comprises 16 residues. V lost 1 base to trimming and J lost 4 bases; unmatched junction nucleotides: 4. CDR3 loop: CASSLEGQGGSDTQYF. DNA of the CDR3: TGTGCCAGCAGCTTAGAGGGACAGGGGGGATCAGATACGCAGTATTTT.

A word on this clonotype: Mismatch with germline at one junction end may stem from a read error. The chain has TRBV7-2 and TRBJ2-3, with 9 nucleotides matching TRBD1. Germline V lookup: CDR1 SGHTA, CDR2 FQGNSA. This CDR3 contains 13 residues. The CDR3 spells CASMGQGEYEQYF. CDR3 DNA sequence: TGTGCCAGCATGGGACAGGGCGAATACGAGCAGTACTTT.

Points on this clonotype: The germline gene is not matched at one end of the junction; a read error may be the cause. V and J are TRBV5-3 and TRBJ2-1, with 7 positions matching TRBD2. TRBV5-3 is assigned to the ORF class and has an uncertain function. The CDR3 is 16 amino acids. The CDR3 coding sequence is TGCGCCAGCAGCTTGGAGGGCGGGAGCTCCTACAATGAGCAGTTCTTC. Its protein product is CASSLEGGSSYNEQFF.

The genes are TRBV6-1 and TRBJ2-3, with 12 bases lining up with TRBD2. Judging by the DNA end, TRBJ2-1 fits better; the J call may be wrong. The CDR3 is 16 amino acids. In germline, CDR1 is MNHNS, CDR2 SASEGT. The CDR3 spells CASTRTSGVGLDEQFF. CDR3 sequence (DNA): TGTGCCAGCACCCGGACTAGCGGGGTGGGGCTGGATGAGCAGTTCTTC.

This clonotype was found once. The CDR3 sequence: CASSYRTGGGETQYF. The CDR3 bases are TGTGCCAGCAGTTACCGGACAGGGGGTGGGGAGACCCAGTACTTC. The chain combines TRBV6-6 with TRBJ2-6; 10 bases are a match to TRBD1. TRBJ2-5 matches the DNA end more closely, so the J call is doubtful. CDR3 length: 15 amino acids. CDR1 and CDR2 (germline): MNHNY, SVGAGI (reference sequence).

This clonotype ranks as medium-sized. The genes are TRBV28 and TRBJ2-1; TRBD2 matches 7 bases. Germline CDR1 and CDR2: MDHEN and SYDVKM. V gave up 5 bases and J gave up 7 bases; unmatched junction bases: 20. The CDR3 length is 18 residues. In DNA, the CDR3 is TGTGCCAGCAGTCCCCGGGGAGCGGCGGGAGCGGCCTGGAATGAGCAGTTCTTC. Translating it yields CASSPRGAAGAAWNEQFF.

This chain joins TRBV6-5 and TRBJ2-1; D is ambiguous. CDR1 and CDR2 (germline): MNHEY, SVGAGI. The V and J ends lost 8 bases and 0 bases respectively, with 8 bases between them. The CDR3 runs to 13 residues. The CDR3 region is CASPTNSYNEQFF. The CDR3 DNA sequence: TGTGCCAGCCCGACAAACTCCTACAATGAGCAGTTCTTC.

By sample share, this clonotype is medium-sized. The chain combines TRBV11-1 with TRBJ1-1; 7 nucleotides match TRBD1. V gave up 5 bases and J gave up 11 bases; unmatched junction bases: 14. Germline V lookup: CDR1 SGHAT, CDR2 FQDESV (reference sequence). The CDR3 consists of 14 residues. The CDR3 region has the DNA TGTGCCAGCAGCCCTAGGCAGGGACAGACACCGGCTTTCTTT. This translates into CASSPRQGQTPAFF.

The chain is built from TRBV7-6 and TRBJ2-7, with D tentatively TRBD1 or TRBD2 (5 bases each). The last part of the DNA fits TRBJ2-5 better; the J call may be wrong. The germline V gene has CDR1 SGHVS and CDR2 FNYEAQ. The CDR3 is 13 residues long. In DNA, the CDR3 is TGTGCCAGCAGCTTAGTTGGGGGAGAGACCCAGTACTTC. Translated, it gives CASSLVGGETQYF.